This is a list of T cell receptor beta chains from one sample in a study of identical twins. TCRdb recomputed calls from the 5' RACE reads with MiXCR, one row per CDR3 protein. The sample lists approximately 620,000 distinct CDR3 sequences, more than 6.5% occurring once. This sample was also put to use in a study of yellow fever vaccine responses in identical twins.

Sequencing used PBMCs. Every receptor here comes from a woman younger than 30 in good health. Each CDR3 is given with its conserved first and last residue. D genes are given only for firm matches. Rows may omit the clone size; those that give it use once, few, many or a size class.

CDR3nt: TGCAGCGTCCAACAGACCAACTCTAACTATGGCTACACCTTC
CDR3aa: CSVQQTNSNYGYTF
v_gene: TRBV29-1
d_gene: -
j_gene: TRBJ1-2
abundance: many

CDR3nt: TGCAGCGTCACCTGGGGGAACGATGAGCAGTTCTTC
CDR3aa: CSVTWGNDEQFF
v_gene: TRBV29-1
d_gene: -
j_gene: TRBJ2-1
abundance: many

CDR3nt: TGCAGCGTATCTCCGACAGGGGGGAAAGTCACTAAGCGGTTCTTC
CDR3aa: CSVSPTGGKVTKRFF
v_gene: TRBV29-1
d_gene: TRBD1
j_gene: TRBJ2-1
abundance: few

CDR3nt: TGCGCCAGCAGTGGTCAGGGGGCAACTAATGAAAAACTGTTTTTT
CDR3aa: CASSGQGATNEKLFF
v_gene: TRBV5-1
d_gene: TRBD1
j_gene: TRBJ1-4
abundance: few

CDR3nt: TGTGCCAGCAGCCACCGACCTGGGGGTTCGGACGAGCAGTACTTC
CDR3aa: CASSHRPGGSDEQYF
v_gene: TRBV14
d_gene: -
j_gene: TRBJ2-7
abundance: -

CDR3nt: TGTGCCAGTAGTGCCCCCACCCCTGGGTTGAGCATTCAGTACTTC
CDR3aa: CASSAPTPGLSIQYF
v_gene: TRBV19
d_gene: -
j_gene: TRBJ2-4
abundance: -

CDR3nt: TGTGCCAGCAGCTTAGAGGGGAGCGGGATTTCGTGGAACATTCAGTACTTC
CDR3aa: CASSLEGSGISWNIQYF
v_gene: TRBV7-8
d_gene: TRBD2
j_gene: TRBJ2-4
abundance: many

CDR3nt: TGTGCCAGCAGTTACTCAGGGGGGGGCCGTCTATCCACAGATACGCAGTATTTT
CDR3aa: CASSYSGGGRLSTDTQYF
v_gene: TRBV6-5
d_gene: -
j_gene: TRBJ2-3
abundance: few

CDR3nt: TGCGCCAGCAGCCAAGATTGGGTGGACGAGCAGTACTTC
CDR3aa: CASSQDWVDEQYF
v_gene: TRBV4-1
d_gene: -
j_gene: TRBJ2-7
abundance: -

CDR3nt: TGTGCCAGCAGGCTCACAGGGGAACAAGAGACCCAGTACTTC
CDR3aa: CASRLTGEQETQYF
v_gene: TRBV2
d_gene: TRBD1
j_gene: TRBJ2-5
abundance: few

CDR3nt: TGTGCCAGCAGTTCGACCGGGACAGGGGATGAAAAACTGTTTTTT
CDR3aa: CASSSTGTGDEKLFF
v_gene: TRBV28
d_gene: TRBD1
j_gene: TRBJ1-4
abundance: few

CDR3nt: TGTGCCAGCAGTCCCCCGCGGGACTATAACAATGAGCAGTTCTTC
CDR3aa: CASSPPRDYNNEQFF
v_gene: TRBV6-1
d_gene: TRBD2
j_gene: TRBJ2-1
abundance: many

CDR3nt: TGTGCCAGCAGTTTCATGCGGGGGGGAAAAAGCTCCTACGAGCAGTACTTC
CDR3aa: CASSFMRGGKSSYEQYF
v_gene: TRBV28
d_gene: TRBD2
j_gene: TRBJ2-7
abundance: few

CDR3nt: TGCGCCAGCAGCTTGCTATTATCAGGACAGAGCGAGCAGTACTTC
CDR3aa: CASSLLLSGQSEQYF
v_gene: TRBV5-1
d_gene: -
j_gene: TRBJ2-7
abundance: many

CDR3nt: TGTGCCAGCAGTTTGATTAGCGGGAGCTCCTACGAGCAGTACTTC
CDR3aa: CASSLISGSSYEQYF
v_gene: TRBV12-3/TRBV12-4
d_gene: TRBD2
j_gene: TRBJ2-7
abundance: many

CDR3nt: TGTGCCAGCAGTCCTTCGGGCGGCGGGGTGGATGAGCAGTTCTTC
CDR3aa: CASSPSGGGVDEQFF
v_gene: TRBV12-3/TRBV12-4
d_gene: -
j_gene: TRBJ2-1
abundance: many

CDR3nt: TGTGCCAGCAGTGAGCAAAGAAACACTGAAGCTTTCTTT
CDR3aa: CASSEQRNTEAFF
v_gene: TRBV6-1
d_gene: -
j_gene: TRBJ1-1
abundance: many

CDR3nt: TGTGCCAGCAGCTTAGGGACAGGGGTACCCCTCCACTTT
CDR3aa: CASSLGTGVPLHF
v_gene: TRBV11-2
d_gene: TRBD1
j_gene: TRBJ1-6
abundance: few

CDR3nt: TGTGCCAGCAGCCAAGGGTCAGGGGAACCCTACGAGCAGTACTTC
CDR3aa: CASSQGSGEPYEQYF
v_gene: TRBV14
d_gene: -
j_gene: TRBJ2-7
abundance: few

CDR3nt: TGTGCCAGCAGACATAAAGGAGACGAGCAGTACTTC
CDR3aa: CASRHKGDEQYF
v_gene: TRBV3-1
d_gene: -
j_gene: TRBJ2-7
abundance: few

CDR3nt: TGCAGCACAGGAGACGGGTACACTGAAGCTTTCTTT
CDR3aa: CSTGDGYTEAFF
v_gene: TRBV20-1
d_gene: -
j_gene: TRBJ1-1
abundance: few

CDR3nt: TGTGCCAGCGGACGACAGGGTGAAGCTTTCTTT
CDR3aa: CASGRQGEAFF
v_gene: TRBV14
d_gene: TRBD1
j_gene: TRBJ1-1
abundance: few

CDR3nt: TGTGCCAGCAGCCGTTTACTAGCGGGAATCTCCGGGGAGCTGTTTTTT
CDR3aa: CASSRLLAGISGELFF
v_gene: TRBV11-2
d_gene: TRBD2
j_gene: TRBJ2-2
abundance: few